A selection of T cell receptor beta chains follows, all from one sample in a study of T cell responses to AZD1222 COVID-19 vaccine. TCRdb keeps only in-frame clones here, not all; method: immunoSEQ multiplex PCR. The sample shows 85,000 to 100,000 clones, less than 90% of them seen only once. The material sequenced was peripheral blood, taken on day 0 of AZD1222 vaccination. The receptors shown here come from an adult in good health. Each CDR3 is given with its conserved first and last residue. The order of the fields is CDR3 DNA, CDR3 protein, clone size, D gene, J gene, V gene. D genes are given only for firm matches. The size entry is marked missing in some rows and otherwise reads once, few, many or a size class.

CDR3 DNA: TGTGCCAGCAGAGACCCGGGACAGGGACAGCCCCAGCATTTT; CDR3 protein: CASRDPGQGQPQHF; clone size: -; D gene: TRBD1; J gene: TRBJ1-5; V gene: TRBV6-5
CDR3 DNA: TGTGCCAGCATAGTGGGACTAGTCGGGTTCGAGCAGTACTTC; CDR3 protein: CASIVGLVGFEQYF; clone size: -; D gene: TRBD2; J gene: TRBJ2-7; V gene: TRBV2
CDR3 DNA: TGTGCCAGCAGCCTTGTCTTAGAGCAGTACTTC; CDR3 protein: CASSLVLEQYF; clone size: -; D gene: -; J gene: TRBJ2-7; V gene: TRBV7-9
CDR3 DNA: TGTGCAAGTCGCTTTACCTTCGACCAGGGGCAAGAGACCCAGTACTTC; CDR3 protein: CASRFTFDQGQETQYF; clone size: -; D gene: -; J gene: TRBJ2-5; V gene: TRBV12-2
CDR3 DNA: TGTGCCAGCTCACCAATGGGACAGATGAACACTGAAGCTTTCTTT; CDR3 protein: CASSPMGQMNTEAFF; clone size: -; D gene: TRBD1; J gene: TRBJ1-1; V gene: TRBV18
CDR3 DNA: TGTGCCAGTTTTAGTGCTACGGGACACCCCGCGACCCAGTACTTC; CDR3 protein: CASFSATGHPATQYF; clone size: -; D gene: -; J gene: TRBJ2-5; V gene: TRBV2
CDR3 DNA: TGTGCCAGCAGCTTTTTCGGGGGGGGCGCGGGGACTGAAGCTTTCTTT; CDR3 protein: CASSFFGGGAGTEAFF; clone size: -; D gene: -; J gene: TRBJ1-1; V gene: TRBV7-2
CDR3 DNA: TGTGCCAGCAGCTCCTATGATGAGCAGAGCGCTGAAGCTTTCTTT; CDR3 protein: CASSSYDEQSAEAFF; clone size: -; D gene: -; J gene: TRBJ1-1; V gene: TRBV7-9
CDR3 DNA: TGTGCCAGCAGGGGACAGGGTAGGCCTGAAGCTTTCTTT; CDR3 protein: CASRGQGRPEAFF; clone size: -; D gene: TRBD1; J gene: TRBJ1-1; V gene: TRBV12-3/TRBV12-4
CDR3 DNA: TGTGCCAGTATGGGGGCGGATACCACTGAAGCTTTCTTT; CDR3 protein: CASMGADTTEAFF; clone size: -; D gene: -; J gene: TRBJ1-1; V gene: TRBV19
CDR3 DNA: TGTGCCAGCAGTGGGGTAGCCGGGTTTGGAAATTCACCCCTCCACTTT; CDR3 protein: CASSGVAGFGNSPLHF; clone size: -; D gene: -; J gene: TRBJ1-6; V gene: TRBV6-1
CDR3 DNA: TGTGCCAGCAGCTTAAAGGGGGGGCTGGGCTCCTACAATGAGCAGTTCTTC; CDR3 protein: CASSLKGGLGSYNEQFF; clone size: -; D gene: -; J gene: TRBJ2-1; V gene: TRBV7-3
CDR3 DNA: TGTGCCAGCTCACCGACCGGAGGGTACGAGCAGTACTTC; CDR3 protein: CASSPTGGYEQYF; clone size: -; D gene: -; J gene: TRBJ2-7; V gene: TRBV18
CDR3 DNA: TGTGCCAGCAGACCGGGGTTGAACTATGGCTACACCTTC; CDR3 protein: CASRPGLNYGYTF; clone size: -; D gene: -; J gene: TRBJ1-2; V gene: TRBV12-3/TRBV12-4
CDR3 DNA: TGCAGCGTTGCTCAGAACACCGGGGAGCTGTTTTTT; CDR3 protein: CSVAQNTGELFF; clone size: once; D gene: -; J gene: TRBJ2-2; V gene: TRBV29-1
CDR3 DNA: TGTGCCAGCAGCCCTCCTTACACTGAAGCTTTCTTT; CDR3 protein: CASSPPYTEAFF; clone size: -; D gene: -; J gene: TRBJ1-1; V gene: TRBV7-2
CDR3 DNA: TGCGCCAGCAGCCAAGCGGAGTTTAATCAGCCCCAGCATTTT; CDR3 protein: CASSQAEFNQPQHF; clone size: -; D gene: -; J gene: TRBJ1-5; V gene: TRBV4-1
CDR3 DNA: TGTGCCAGCAGTCTCCATGAGCAGTTCTTC; CDR3 protein: CASSLHEQFF; clone size: -; D gene: -; J gene: TRBJ2-1; V gene: TRBV12-3/TRBV12-4
CDR3 DNA: TGTGCTAGTGGTTTGGTGCGTCAAGGAGCCCAGCATTTT; CDR3 protein: CASGLVRQGAQHF; clone size: -; D gene: -; J gene: TRBJ1-5; V gene: TRBV12-5
CDR3 DNA: TGCGCCAGCAGCTTAACACCCTACTCGGGGGGCTCTAGCACAGATACGCAGTATTTT; CDR3 protein: CASSLTPYSGGSSTDTQYF; clone size: -; D gene: -; J gene: TRBJ2-3; V gene: TRBV5-1
CDR3 DNA: TGTGCCAGCAGCTGGGGGGGCGGGCGACCTTACAATGAGCAGTTCTTC; CDR3 protein: CASSWGGGRPYNEQFF; clone size: once; D gene: -; J gene: TRBJ2-1; V gene: TRBV5-6
CDR3 DNA: TGTGCCAGCAGCTCCCCGTCCCACGGAATTTATAGGGCTTTCTTT; CDR3 protein: CASSSPSHGIYRAFF; clone size: -; D gene: -; J gene: TRBJ1-1; V gene: TRBV7-2
CDR3 DNA: TGTGCCAGCAGCAGGGTCTCCGGGGCCAACGTCCTGACTTTC; CDR3 protein: CASSRVSGANVLTF; clone size: -; D gene: -; J gene: TRBJ2-6; V gene: TRBV5-5
CDR3 DNA: TGTGCCAGCAGCCACCGACAGTTCTATGGCTACACCTTC; CDR3 protein: CASSHRQFYGYTF; clone size: once; D gene: -; J gene: TRBJ1-2; V gene: TRBV6-2/TRBV6-3
CDR3 DNA: TGTGCCAGCAGCTTGGGGGGCACAGATACGCAGTATTTT; CDR3 protein: CASSLGGTDTQYF; clone size: -; D gene: -; J gene: TRBJ2-3; V gene: TRBV5-4
CDR3 DNA: TGTGCCAGCAGTTCCCGACAGTTAGCTCCCAATGAGCAGTTCTTC; CDR3 protein: CASSSRQLAPNEQFF; clone size: -; D gene: -; J gene: TRBJ2-1; V gene: TRBV6-6
CDR3 DNA: TGTGCCAGCAGCGTAGCTGAGGGAAGGGCGGGAGGTGAAAAACTGTTTTTT; CDR3 protein: CASSVAEGRAGGEKLFF; clone size: -; D gene: -; J gene: TRBJ1-4; V gene: TRBV9
CDR3 DNA: TGTGCCAGCAGCTTAGATAAGCCGGGCTCCTATAATTCACCCCTCCACTTT; CDR3 protein: CASSLDKPGSYNSPLHF; clone size: -; D gene: -; J gene: TRBJ1-6; V gene: TRBV11-2
CDR3 DNA: TGTGCCAGCAGCTTCGGGACTAGCAGCGACGAGCAGTACTTC; CDR3 protein: CASSFGTSSDEQYF; clone size: -; D gene: TRBD2; J gene: TRBJ2-7; V gene: TRBV7-8
CDR3 DNA: TGTGCCAGCTCACCATCGGGGGGCTTCCAAGAGACCCAGTACTTC; CDR3 protein: CASSPSGGFQETQYF; clone size: -; D gene: -; J gene: TRBJ2-5; V gene: TRBV18
CDR3 DNA: TGTGCCAGGGGCGGACGGAACACCGGGGAGCTGTTTTTT; CDR3 protein: CARGGRNTGELFF; clone size: -; D gene: -; J gene: TRBJ2-2; V gene: TRBV7-9
CDR3 DNA: TGTGCCAGCAGTTACCCGATACCTCCGAACACTGAAGCTTTCTTT; CDR3 protein: CASSYPIPPNTEAFF; clone size: -; D gene: -; J gene: TRBJ1-1; V gene: TRBV6-5
CDR3 DNA: TGTGCCAGCAGCTCCACAGGGGACCGCTACGAGCAGTACTTC; CDR3 protein: CASSSTGDRYEQYF; clone size: -; D gene: TRBD1; J gene: TRBJ2-7; V gene: TRBV6-5